The clone carrying this T cell receptor beta chain was seen more than once but under ten times. Its antigen is still unknown. This specimen belongs to a study of blood T cells in healthy people across ages. Study conclusions and caveats: PBMC samples, being unsorted, prevented any conclusive comparison of naive and antigen-experienced cells.

Using a J-beta primer mix together with a sample-barcoded 5' primer, a second PCR was run for about 6 to 11 cycles. One entry per CDR3 protein results from TCRdb running MiXCR on the 5' RACE reads. The sample has about 940,000 distinct CDR3 sequences, 45% to 50% seen once. With 0 bases removed from V and 6 bases from J, the gap between germline ends came to 12 bases. The CDR3 has 14 residues. Per germline, CDR1 DFQATT and CDR2 SNEGSKA (reference sequence). Material: blood. The source is a man aged 30 to 45 in good health. V and J are TRBV20-1 and TRBJ1-5; no clear D. CDR3 region: CSARDIFGGQPQHF. DNA for the CDR3: TGCAGTGCTAGAGATATTTTCGGAGGTCAGCCCCAGCATTTT.